One and the same sample provided the 21 T cell receptor beta chains below, sequenced in a study of identical twins listed by TCRdb under 2016. Library preparation was by 5' RACE. Sequenced on an Illumina HiSeq 2000. TCRdb took the public reads, trimmed them with fastp at Q25, ran MiXCR for clone calling and kept in-frame beta chains. Identical CDR3 proteins give one entry, which carries the most common genes and DNA. The sample data list approximately 210,000 distinct CDR3 sequences, and 6.5% of these were observed just once. More than 12% of the sample is held by the ten biggest clonotypes. These same data were also listed under a study on T cells expressing NK-cell markers.

Sequenced input: CD8+ T cells sorted from blood. The receptors shown here come from a woman aged 18-29 years in good health.

This clonotype appeared a few times. The chain links TRBV7-2 to TRBJ2-7, with D perhaps TRBD1 (5 bases). The ends were cut back, 5 bases at V and 2 bases at J, with 13 bases in the middle. CDR1 and CDR2 from the germline V gene are SGHTA and FQGNSA. The CDR3 has 14 amino acids. The CDR3 loop is CASSPYQGPYEQYF. The CDR3 DNA follows: TGTGCCAGCAGCCCGTATCAGGGTCCCTACGAGCAGTACTTC.

The rearrangement uses TRBV3-1 and TRBJ2-5; D is possibly TRBD1 or TRBD2 (5 bases each). The ends were cut back, 0 bases at V and 1 base at J, with 9 bases in the middle. Germline assignment: CDR1 LGHDT and CDR2 YNNKEL (reference sequence). The CDR3 sequence is 15 residues long. DNA for the CDR3: TGTGCCAGCAGCCAAGACGGGGCGGGCCAAGAGACCCAGTACTTC. This codes for CASSQDGAGQETQYF.

Only a few counts were recorded for this clonotype. This sequence joins TRBV5-6 and TRBJ2-7; the match to TRBD1 covers 9 bases. V gave up 0 bases and J gave up 3 bases; unmatched junction bases: 4. The V gene's germline CDR1 is SGHDT and CDR2 YYEEEE. The length of the CDR3 is 15 residues. The CDR3 DNA follows: TGTGCCAGCAGCTTGGGGACAGGGGTTTTCTACGAGCAGTACTTC. Amino acids: CASSLGTGVFYEQYF. Full variable domain (remainder filled in from reference TRBV5-6 and TRBJ2-7): DAGVTQSPTHLIKTRGQQVTLRCSPKSGHDTVSWYQQALGQGPQFIFQYYEEEERQRGNFPDRFSGHQFPNYSSELNVNALLLGDSALYLCASSLGTGVFYEQYFGPGTRLTVT.

V is TRBV6-1 and J is TRBJ2-1; the D is unclear. Trimming removed 4 bases from V and 5 bases from J, with 21 bases in between. Germline V gene data show CDR1 as MNHNS and CDR2 as SASEGT. This CDR3 region has 17 residues. The CDR3 protein is CASSALFRAFTHNEQFF. CDR3 nucleotide sequence: TGTGCCAGCAGTGCCTTATTCCGGGCCTTTACCCACAATGAGCAGTTCTTC.

This clonotype was counted only a few times. The gene calls are TRBV18 and TRBJ1-1; 10 nucleotides agree with TRBD1. The junction had 11 bases not matched to a gene; V was cut back by 3 bases and J by 4 bases. The CDR3 has 17 amino acids. The germline CDR1 and CDR2 sequences are KGHSH and LQKENI. The CDR3 nucleotides are TGTGCCAGCTCACCCACGGGACAGGGGAGGGTAGGCACTGAAGCTTTCTTT. Translating gives CASSPTGQGRVGTEAFF. The full variable domain, rest sourced from reference TRBV18 and TRBJ1-1, is NAGVMQNPRHLVRRRGQEARLRCSPMKGHSHVYWYRQLPEEGLKFMVYLQKENIIDESGMPKERFSAEFPKEGPSILRIQQVVRGDSAAYFCASSPTGQGRVGTEAFFGQGTRLTVV.

The CDR3 loop reads CASSVGGAASSYEQYF. DNA for the CDR3: TGTGCCAGCAGCGTAGGAGGCGCCGCTAGCTCCTACGAGCAGTACTTC. The chain recombines TRBV9 with TRBJ2-7; D remains ambiguous. Germline lookup yields CDR1 SGDLS and CDR2 YYNGEE. V was shortened by 0 bases and J by 0 bases, with 13 bases between the two germline ends. The CDR3 length is 16 residues. The whole variable domain, filled in from reference TRBV9 and TRBJ2-7, reads DSGVTQTPKHLITATGQRVTLRCSPRSGDLSVYWYQQSLDQGLQFLIQYYNGEERAKGNILERFSAQQFPDLHSELNLSSLELGDSALYFCASSVGGAASSYEQYFGPGTRLTVT.

To note about this clonotype: Its ends do not fully match the called genes, so a read error is possible. J is TRBJ2-5 and V is TRBV3-1, with 9 bases aligning to TRBD1. Germline CDR1 is LGHDT and CDR2 is YNNKEL (reference sequence). There are 15 residues in the CDR3. As DNA, the CDR3 is TGTGCCACCAGCCAAGATCTACAGGGGGCGAAGACCCAGTACTTC. Residues: CATSQDLQGAKTQYF.

The CDR3 loop is CASARSGRSFYNEQFF. Written as DNA, the CDR3 is TGTGCCAGCGCCCGGAGCGGGAGGTCCTTCTACAATGAGCAGTTCTTC. The V and J genes are TRBV6-2 or TRBV6-3 and TRBJ2-1; TRBD2 agrees at 9 bases. This CDR3 comprises 16 residues. CDR1 and CDR2 (germline): MNHEY, SVGEGT. The trim removed 8 bases at V and 3 bases at J, leaving 11 bases unmatched.

The table lists this clonotype with a few counts. The gene calls are TRBV7-6 and TRBJ2-7; TRBD1 might be the D (6 bases). The CDR3 is made up of 15 amino acids. V lost 5 bases to trimming and J lost 0 bases, with 14 bases between them. Germline assignment: CDR1 SGHVS and CDR2 FNYEAQ. The CDR3 spells CASSRGEGGSYEQYF. For the CDR3, the DNA is TGTGCCAGCAGCCGCGGTGAAGGGGGCTCCTACGAGCAGTACTTC.

This clonotype was detected a few times. This chain joins TRBV9 and TRBJ2-7; TRBD2 matches at 16 bases. Germline lookup yields CDR1 SGDLS and CDR2 YYNGEE. The V segment lost 3 bases and the J segment 4 bases; nucleotides outside the gene matches: 4. This CDR3 spans 16 amino acids. The CDR3 DNA follows: TGTGCCAGCAGCGCGGGACTAGCGGGAGGGCCATACGAGCAGTACTTC. It yields the protein CASSAGLAGGPYEQYF.

The chain links TRBV6-1 to TRBJ2-7, with a tentative D call TRBD2 (6 bases). V was shortened by 7 bases and J by 0 bases, with 16 bases between the two germline ends. This CDR3 region has 15 residues. CDR1 and CDR2 (germline): MNHNS, SASEGT. CDR3 amino acids: CASTYLAGSSYEQYF. CDR3 DNA: TGTGCCAGCACCTATCTTGCGGGGTCCTCCTACGAGCAGTACTTC.

In this sample, this clonotype turned up a few times. The chain couples TRBV2 to TRBJ2-7; 8 positions match TRBD2. The junction had 4 bases not matched to a gene; V was cut back by 0 bases and J by 3 bases. There are 15 residues in the CDR3. Germline V gene data show CDR1 as SNHLY and CDR2 as FYNNEI. As DNA, the CDR3 is TGTGCCAGCAGTGAAGCTCCGGGGGGGTTCTACGAGCAGTACTTC. Translating gives CASSEAPGGFYEQYF. The variable domain in full, with the rest retrieved from reference TRBV2 and TRBJ2-7, is EPEVTQTPSHQVTQMGQEVILRCVPISNHLYFYWYRQILGQKVEFLVSFYNNEISEKSEIFDDQFSVERPDGSNFTLKIRSTKLEDSAMYFCASSEAPGGFYEQYFGPGTRLTVT.

This clonotype occurred many times. The chain carries TRBV5-1 and TRBJ2-1; D gene uncertain. The germline gives CDR1 SGHRS, CDR2 YFSETQ. Trimming took 2 bases from V and 7 from J, leaving 16 bases between them. The CDR3 sequence is 15 residues long. The CDR3 DNA reads as TGCGCCAGCAGCTTTTTAGGATCCACTATGAATGAGCAGTTCTTC. Its protein product is CASSFLGSTMNEQFF. The full variable domain, completed using reference TRBV5-1 and TRBJ2-1, is KAGVTQTPRYLIKTRGQQVTLSCSPISGHRSVSWYQQTPGQGLQFLFEYFSETQRNKGNFPGRFSGRQFSNSRSEMNVSTLELGDSALYLCASSFLGSTMNEQFFGPGTRLTVL.

The CDR3, as DNA: TGTGCCAGCAGCCTAAGTACAGGGGAGACCCAGTACTTC. It yields the protein CASSLSTGETQYF. J is TRBJ2-5 and V is TRBV6-1; a possible D gene is TRBD1 (6 bases). This CDR3 has 13 residues. Germline V lookup: CDR1 MNHNS, CDR2 SASEGT. Trimming removed 6 bases from V and 5 bases from J, with 13 bases in between.

There are a few counts of this clonotype. The chain employs TRBV7-9 and TRBJ2-1; D is unclear. With 8 bases removed from V and 8 bases from J, the gap between germline ends came to 13 bases. Germline V CDR1 and CDR2: SEHNR, FQNEAQ (reference sequence). This CDR3 is 12 amino acids long. CDR3 protein: CASLDNWDEQFF. CDR3 in DNA: TGTGCCAGCCTCGACAATTGGGATGAGCAGTTCTTC.

This chain connects TRBV7-3 to TRBJ1-2; 8 bases line up with TRBD1. Trimming took 3 bases from V and 3 from J; bases not matched to a gene: 6. The CDR3 is 15 amino acids. Germline CDR1 and CDR2: SGHTA and FQGTGA. The CDR3 sequence: CASSLTGDPYYGYTF. The CDR3 DNA sequence: TGTGCCAGCAGCTTGACAGGGGACCCCTACTATGGCTACACCTTC.

This clonotype was observed many times. The junction does not match germline at one end; this may be a read error. The chain couples TRBV29-1 to TRBJ2-1, with 11 bases matching TRBD2. CDR1 is SQVTM and CDR2 is ANQGSEA in the germline V gene. The length of the CDR3 is 19 residues. For the CDR3, the DNA is TGCAGCGTGGAAGGGGGTGTGACTAGCGGGGTTAGCTCCTACAATGAGCAGTTCTTC. Its translation: CSVEGGVTSGVSSYNEQFF.

In its sample, this clonotype is medium-sized. This chain links TRBV12-3 or TRBV12-4 with TRBJ1-1; D not certain. This CDR3 contains 13 residues. Trimming removed 6 bases at V and 1 base at J, with 9 bases between. The CDR3 sequence is CASSFGGNTEAFF. For the CDR3, the DNA is TGTGCCAGCAGCTTCGGTGGGAACACTGAAGCTTTCTTT.

This clonotype was seen more than once but under ten times. The chain has TRBV20-1 and TRBJ2-1; TRBD2 matches at 9 bases. The CDR3 consists of 14 residues. Trimming took 3 bases from V and 3 from J; bases not matched to a gene: 3. Germline lookup yields CDR1 DFQATT and CDR2 SNEGSKA (reference sequence). DNA for the CDR3: TGCAGTGCTAGTAGCGGGAGCCACTACAATGAGCAGTTCTTC. This codes for CSASSGSHYNEQFF.

This clonotype has more than one count but fewer than ten. V usage is TRBV6-1 and J usage is TRBJ2-5, with 12 bases fitting TRBD2. This CDR3 comprises 20 residues. V shed 5 bases and J 2 bases; nucleotides not matched to a gene: 18. Germline-derived CDR1 and CDR2 are MNHNS and SASEGT. CDR3 region: CASSRNHLAGGLVSQETQYF. CDR3 DNA: TGTGCCAGCAGTCGAAACCACCTAGCGGGAGGGCTTGTCAGTCAAGAGACCCAGTACTTC.

This clonotype occurred many times. The V gene is TRBV5-1, the J gene TRBJ1-6; no clear D. Germline assignment: CDR1 SGHRS and CDR2 YFSETQ. The CDR3 consists of 18 residues. V shed 2 bases and J shed 7 bases, with 22 bases lying between them. The chain's CDR3 is CASSFGEMLGSENSPLHF. Written as DNA, the CDR3 is TGCGCCAGCAGCTTTGGCGAAATGTTGGGCTCAGAAAATTCACCCCTCCACTTT.